Given below is one T cell receptor (beta chain) in context. The antigen remains unidentified. Germline V gene data show CDR1 as GTSNPN and CDR2 as SVGIG (reference sequence). The V and J ends lost 3 bases and 5 bases respectively, with 11 bases between them. This CDR3 is 13 amino acids long. In the PCR, 60 Vbeta and 13 Jbeta primers were used. Using immunoSEQ multiplex PCR, the repertoire was profiled, and TCRdb retains in-frame clones only, with some absent. The sample includes around 150,000 clones, around 79% of them seen just once. Nobody recorded the CMV serostatus of this donor. These data are taken from a study of cytomegalovirus exposure and HLA in healthy donors. Study-wide results and caveats: TCR beta V segments were, for the most part, productive about 87% or about 30% of the time in an earlier analysis. There were approximately 150 TCR beta chains listed as cytomegalovirus-associated.

The rearrangement joins TRBV30 to TRBJ1-5, with D possibly matching TRBD1 (5 bases). This TCR was recovered from a human donor in good health. Sequenced input: PBMCs. Here the CDR3 DNA reads TGTGCCTGGAGCGCCCAGGGCGATCAGCCCCAGCATTTT. As protein: CAWSAQGDQPQHF.